This T cell receptor beta chain was observed in a study of blood T cell repertoires in COVID-19. Across the whole study: The United States, Italy and Spain provided the acute and convalescent COVID-19 samples. Nucleic acid was either cDNA or gDNA, and it came from T cells, B-cell-depleted T cells, or PBMCs.

Original analysis: Amplification of reference gene primers provided the estimated nucleated cell counts. Method: immunoSEQ multiplex PCR; TCRdb's copy keeps in-frame clones and lacks some. That table gives V, J and clone size, and the DNA gave D and trimming. The sample has 300,000 or so clones; approximately 86% are singletons. The length of the CDR3 is 20 residues. Germline trimming cut 1 base from V and 9 bases from J; bases unmatched to any gene: 20. Per the germline V gene, CDR1 is KGHDR and CDR2 is SFDVKD. The chain joins TRBV24-1 to TRBJ1-6; 7 nucleotides match TRBD1. The sample was peripheral blood. This TCR was recovered from a man in his 70s with acute or convalescent COVID-19. The CDR3 loop reads CATSDFVDRVVGSSSSPLHF. CDR3 in DNA: TGTGCCACCAGTGATTTCGTCGACAGGGTGGTGGGCAGTAGTAGTTCACCCCTCCACTTT.